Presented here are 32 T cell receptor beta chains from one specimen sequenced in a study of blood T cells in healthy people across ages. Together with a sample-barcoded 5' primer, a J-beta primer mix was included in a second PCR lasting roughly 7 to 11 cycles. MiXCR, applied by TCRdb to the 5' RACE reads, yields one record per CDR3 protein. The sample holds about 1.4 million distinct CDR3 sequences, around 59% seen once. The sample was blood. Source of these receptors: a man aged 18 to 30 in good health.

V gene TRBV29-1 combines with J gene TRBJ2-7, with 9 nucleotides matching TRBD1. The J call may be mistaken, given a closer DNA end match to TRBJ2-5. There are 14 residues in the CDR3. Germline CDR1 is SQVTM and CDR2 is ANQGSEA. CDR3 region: CSAGDRGGGETQYF. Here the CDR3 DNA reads TGCAGCGCCGGAGACAGGGGGGGCGGAGAGACCCAGTACTTC.

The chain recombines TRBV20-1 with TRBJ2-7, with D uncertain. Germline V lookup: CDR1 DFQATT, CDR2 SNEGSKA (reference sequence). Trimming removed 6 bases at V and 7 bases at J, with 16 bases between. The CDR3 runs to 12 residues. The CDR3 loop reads CSAPLDAWEQYF. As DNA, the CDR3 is TGCAGTGCCCCTCTGGACGCTTGGGAGCAGTACTTC.

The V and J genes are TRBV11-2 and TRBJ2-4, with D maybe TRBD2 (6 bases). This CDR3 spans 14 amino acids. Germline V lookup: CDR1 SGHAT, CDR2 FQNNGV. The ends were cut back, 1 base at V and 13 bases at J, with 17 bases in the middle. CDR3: CASSLGQGGKGQYF. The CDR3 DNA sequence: TGTGCCAGCAGCTTAGGGCAGGGCGGGAAAGGGCAGTACTTC.

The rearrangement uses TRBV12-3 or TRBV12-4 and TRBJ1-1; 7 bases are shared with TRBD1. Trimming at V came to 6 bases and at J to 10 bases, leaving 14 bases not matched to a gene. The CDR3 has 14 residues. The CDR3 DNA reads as TGTGCCAGCAGCATACAGGGGCCGGGGGCGGGAGCTTTCTTT. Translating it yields CASSIQGPGAGAFF.

The CDR3 DNA reads as TGTGCTAGTGGTTTGGCCCAGGGGGTAGGGCAAGAGACCCAGTACTTC. It translates to CASGLAQGVGQETQYF. The chain has TRBV12-5 and TRBJ2-7; TRBD1 agrees at 7 bases. The end of the DNA fits TRBJ2-5 better, so the J call may be wrong. The CDR3 has 16 residues. Germline V gene sequence: CDR1 LGHNT, CDR2 FRNRAP.

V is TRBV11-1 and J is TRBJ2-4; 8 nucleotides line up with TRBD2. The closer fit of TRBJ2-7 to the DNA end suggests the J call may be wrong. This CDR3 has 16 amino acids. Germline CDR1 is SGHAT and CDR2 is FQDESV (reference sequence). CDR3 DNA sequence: TGTGCCAGCAGGTTCAGGGGTACTAGCGGCCCTTACGAGCAGTACTTC. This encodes CASRFRGTSGPYEQYF.

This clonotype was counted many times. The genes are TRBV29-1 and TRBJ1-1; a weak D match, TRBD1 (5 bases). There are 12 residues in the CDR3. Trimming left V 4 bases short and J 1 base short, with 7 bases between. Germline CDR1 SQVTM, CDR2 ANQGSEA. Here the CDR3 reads CSVVGGNTEAFF. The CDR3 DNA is TGCAGCGTTGTGGGGGGGAACACTGAAGCTTTCTTT.

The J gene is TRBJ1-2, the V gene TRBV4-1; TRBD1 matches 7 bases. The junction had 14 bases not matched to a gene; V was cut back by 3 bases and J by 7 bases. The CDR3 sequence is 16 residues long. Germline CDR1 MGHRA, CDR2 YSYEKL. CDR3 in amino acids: CASSHVGQTESGGYTF. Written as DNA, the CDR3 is TGCGCCAGCAGCCACGTGGGACAGACCGAGTCGGGTGGCTACACCTTC.

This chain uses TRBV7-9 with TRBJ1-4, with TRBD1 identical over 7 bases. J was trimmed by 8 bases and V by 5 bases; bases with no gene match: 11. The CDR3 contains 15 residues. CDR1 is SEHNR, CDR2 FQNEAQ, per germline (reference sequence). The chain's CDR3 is CASSLRRQGYEKLFF. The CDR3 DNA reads TGTGCCAGCAGCCTCCGCCGACAGGGTTACGAAAAACTGTTTTTT.

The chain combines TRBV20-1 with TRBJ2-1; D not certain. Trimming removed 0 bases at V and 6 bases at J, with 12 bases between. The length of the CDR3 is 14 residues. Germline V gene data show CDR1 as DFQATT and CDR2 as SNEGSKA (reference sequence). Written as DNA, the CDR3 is TGCAGTGCTAGAGATTTTCTCAACGTCAATGAGCAGTTCTTC. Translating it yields CSARDFLNVNEQFF.

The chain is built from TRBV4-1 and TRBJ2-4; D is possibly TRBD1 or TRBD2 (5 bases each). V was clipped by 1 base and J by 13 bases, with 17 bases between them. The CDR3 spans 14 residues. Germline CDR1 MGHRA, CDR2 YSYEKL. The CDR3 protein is CASSQAGSLGEQYF. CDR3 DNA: TGCGCCAGCAGCCAAGCGGGATCCTTGGGGGAGCAGTACTTC.

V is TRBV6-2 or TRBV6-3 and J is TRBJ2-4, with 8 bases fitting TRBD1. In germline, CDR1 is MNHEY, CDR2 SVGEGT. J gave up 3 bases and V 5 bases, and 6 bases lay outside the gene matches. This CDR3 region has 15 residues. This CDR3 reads CASSDGQGDKNIQYF. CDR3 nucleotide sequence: TGTGCCAGCAGTGACGGACAGGGAGACAAAAACATTCAGTACTTC.

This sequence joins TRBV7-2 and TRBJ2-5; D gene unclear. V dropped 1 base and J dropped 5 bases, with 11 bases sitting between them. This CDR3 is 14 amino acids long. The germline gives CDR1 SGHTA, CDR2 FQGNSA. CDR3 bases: TGTGCCAGCAGCTTAGACCCTCTGGGGGAGACCCAGTACTTC. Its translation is CASSLDPLGETQYF.

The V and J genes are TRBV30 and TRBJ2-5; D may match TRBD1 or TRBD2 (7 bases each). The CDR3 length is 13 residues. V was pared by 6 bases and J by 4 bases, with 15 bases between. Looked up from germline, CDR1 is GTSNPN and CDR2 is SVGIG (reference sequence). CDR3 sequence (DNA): TGTGCCTGCTCGACAGGGAGGGCAGAGACCCAGTACTTC. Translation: CACSTGRAETQYF.

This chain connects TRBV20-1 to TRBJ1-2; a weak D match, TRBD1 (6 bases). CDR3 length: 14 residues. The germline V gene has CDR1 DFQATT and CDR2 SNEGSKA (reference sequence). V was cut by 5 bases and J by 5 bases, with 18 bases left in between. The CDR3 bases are TGCAGTGCTCCACAGGGTGTGGGGATTTATGGCTACACCTTC. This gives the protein CSAPQGVGIYGYTF.

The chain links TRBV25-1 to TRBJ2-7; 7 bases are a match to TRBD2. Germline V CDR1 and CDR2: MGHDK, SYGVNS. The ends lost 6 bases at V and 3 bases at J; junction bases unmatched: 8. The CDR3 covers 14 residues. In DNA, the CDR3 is TGTGCCAGCAGCGGGGGGACGGCTATCTACGAGCAGTACTTC. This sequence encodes CASSGGTAIYEQYF.

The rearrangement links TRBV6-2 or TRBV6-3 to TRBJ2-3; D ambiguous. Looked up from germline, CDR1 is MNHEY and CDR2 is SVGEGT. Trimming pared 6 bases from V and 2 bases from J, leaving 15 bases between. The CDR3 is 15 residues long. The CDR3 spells CASRVTPILTDTQYF. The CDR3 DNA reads TGTGCCAGCAGGGTCACCCCGATACTCACAGATACGCAGTATTTT.

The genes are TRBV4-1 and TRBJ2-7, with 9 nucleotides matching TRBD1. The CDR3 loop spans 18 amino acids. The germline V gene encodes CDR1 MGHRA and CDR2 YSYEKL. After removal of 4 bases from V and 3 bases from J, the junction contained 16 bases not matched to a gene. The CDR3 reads CASSPTGGVAGAVYEQYF. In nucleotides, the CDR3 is TGCGCCAGCAGCCCCACAGGGGGCGTTGCGGGGGCAGTCTACGAGCAGTACTTC.

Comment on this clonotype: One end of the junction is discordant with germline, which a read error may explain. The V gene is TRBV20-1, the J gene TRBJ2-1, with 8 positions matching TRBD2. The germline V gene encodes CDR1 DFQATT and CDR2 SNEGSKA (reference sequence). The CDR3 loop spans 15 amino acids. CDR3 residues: CSARDWREDYNERFF. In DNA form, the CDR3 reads TGCAGTGCTAGAGATTGGCGGGAGGATTACAATGAGCGGTTCTTC.

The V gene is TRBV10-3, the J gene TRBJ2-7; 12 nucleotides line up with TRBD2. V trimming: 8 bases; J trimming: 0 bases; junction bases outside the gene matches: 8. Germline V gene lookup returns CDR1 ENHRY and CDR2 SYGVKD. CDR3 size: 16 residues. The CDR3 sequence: CAIATSGRIPSYEQYF. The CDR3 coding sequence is TGTGCCATCGCTACTAGCGGGAGGATTCCCTCCTACGAGCAGTACTTC.

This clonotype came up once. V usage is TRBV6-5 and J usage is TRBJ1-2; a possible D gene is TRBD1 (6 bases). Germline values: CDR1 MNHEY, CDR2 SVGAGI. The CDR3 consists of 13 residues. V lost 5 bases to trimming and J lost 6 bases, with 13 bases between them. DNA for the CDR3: TGTGCCAGCAGTACAGGGTACCGAGATGGCTACACCTTC. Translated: CASSTGYRDGYTF.

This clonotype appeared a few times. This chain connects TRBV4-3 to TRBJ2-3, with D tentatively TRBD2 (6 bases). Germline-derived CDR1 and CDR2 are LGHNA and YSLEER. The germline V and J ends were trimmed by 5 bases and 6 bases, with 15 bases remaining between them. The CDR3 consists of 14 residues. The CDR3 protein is CASSFPGRSDTQYF. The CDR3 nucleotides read TGCGCCAGCAGCTTTCCGGGGAGGTCGGATACGCAGTATTTT.

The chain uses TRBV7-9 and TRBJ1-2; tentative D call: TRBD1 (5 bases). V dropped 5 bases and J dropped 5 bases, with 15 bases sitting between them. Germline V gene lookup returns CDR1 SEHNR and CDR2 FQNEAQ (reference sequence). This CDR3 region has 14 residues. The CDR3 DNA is TGTGCCAGCAGCCCCCAGGGAGACCCGTATGGCTACACCTTC. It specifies CASSPQGDPYGYTF.

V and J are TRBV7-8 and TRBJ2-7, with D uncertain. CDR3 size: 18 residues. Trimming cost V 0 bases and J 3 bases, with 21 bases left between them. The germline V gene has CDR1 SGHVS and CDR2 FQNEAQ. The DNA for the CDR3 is TGTGCCAGCAGCTTAGCGCTGGCCGTTAGCCGGATCAACTACGAGCAGTACTTC. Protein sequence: CASSLALAVSRINYEQYF.

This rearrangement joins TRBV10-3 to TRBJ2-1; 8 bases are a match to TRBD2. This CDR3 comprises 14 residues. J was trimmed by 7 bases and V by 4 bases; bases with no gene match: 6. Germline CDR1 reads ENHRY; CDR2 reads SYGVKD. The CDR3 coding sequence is TGTGCCATCAGTGTTACCCGGGAGGGGAATGAGCAGTTCTTC. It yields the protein CAISVTREGNEQFF.

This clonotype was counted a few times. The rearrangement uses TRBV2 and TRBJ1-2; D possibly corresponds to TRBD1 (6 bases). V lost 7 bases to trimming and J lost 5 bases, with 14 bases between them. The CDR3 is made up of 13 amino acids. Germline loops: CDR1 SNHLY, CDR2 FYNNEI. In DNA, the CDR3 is TGTGCCAGCAACGAACAGGGTCGGTATGGCTACACCTTC. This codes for CASNEQGRYGYTF.

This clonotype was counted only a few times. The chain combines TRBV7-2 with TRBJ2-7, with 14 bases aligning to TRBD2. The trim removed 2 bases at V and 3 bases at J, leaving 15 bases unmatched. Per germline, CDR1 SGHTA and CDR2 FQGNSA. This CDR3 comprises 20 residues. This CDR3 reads CASSLRTTSGRASNYYEQYF. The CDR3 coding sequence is TGTGCCAGCAGCTTACGTACGACTAGCGGGAGGGCATCCAACTACTACGAGCAGTACTTC.

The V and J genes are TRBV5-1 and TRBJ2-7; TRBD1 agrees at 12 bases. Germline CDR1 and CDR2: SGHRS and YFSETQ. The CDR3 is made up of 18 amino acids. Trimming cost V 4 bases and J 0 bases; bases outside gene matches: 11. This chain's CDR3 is CASSILPGTGGPSYEQYF. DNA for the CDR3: TGCGCCAGCAGCATACTTCCCGGGACAGGGGGCCCCTCCTACGAGCAGTACTTC.

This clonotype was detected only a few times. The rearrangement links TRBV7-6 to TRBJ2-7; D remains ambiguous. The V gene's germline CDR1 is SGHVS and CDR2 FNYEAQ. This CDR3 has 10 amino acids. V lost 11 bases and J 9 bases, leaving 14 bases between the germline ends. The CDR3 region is CASAPAGQYF. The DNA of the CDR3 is TGTGCCTCCGCACCGGCAGGGCAGTACTTC.

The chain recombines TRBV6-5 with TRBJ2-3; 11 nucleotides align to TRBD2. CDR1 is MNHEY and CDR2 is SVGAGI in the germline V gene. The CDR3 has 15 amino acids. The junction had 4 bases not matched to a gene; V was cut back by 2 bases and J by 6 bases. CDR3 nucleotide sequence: TGTGCCAGCAGTTACACTAGCGGGAGTTCTGATACGCAGTATTTT. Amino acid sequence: CASSYTSGSSDTQYF.

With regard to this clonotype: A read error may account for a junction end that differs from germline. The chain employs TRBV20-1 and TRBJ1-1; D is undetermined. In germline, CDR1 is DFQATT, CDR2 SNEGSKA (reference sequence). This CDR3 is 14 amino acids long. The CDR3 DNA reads TGCAGTGCTAGAGTTCCGGGATGGAACACTGAAGCTTCCTTT. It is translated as CSARVPGWNTEASF.

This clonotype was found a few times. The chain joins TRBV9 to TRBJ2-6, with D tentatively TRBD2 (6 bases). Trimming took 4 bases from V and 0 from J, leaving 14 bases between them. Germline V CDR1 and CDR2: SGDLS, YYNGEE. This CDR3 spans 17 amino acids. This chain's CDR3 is CASSSTGVVSGANVLTF. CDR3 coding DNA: TGTGCCAGCAGCTCAACGGGGGTGGTCTCTGGGGCCAACGTCCTGACTTTC.